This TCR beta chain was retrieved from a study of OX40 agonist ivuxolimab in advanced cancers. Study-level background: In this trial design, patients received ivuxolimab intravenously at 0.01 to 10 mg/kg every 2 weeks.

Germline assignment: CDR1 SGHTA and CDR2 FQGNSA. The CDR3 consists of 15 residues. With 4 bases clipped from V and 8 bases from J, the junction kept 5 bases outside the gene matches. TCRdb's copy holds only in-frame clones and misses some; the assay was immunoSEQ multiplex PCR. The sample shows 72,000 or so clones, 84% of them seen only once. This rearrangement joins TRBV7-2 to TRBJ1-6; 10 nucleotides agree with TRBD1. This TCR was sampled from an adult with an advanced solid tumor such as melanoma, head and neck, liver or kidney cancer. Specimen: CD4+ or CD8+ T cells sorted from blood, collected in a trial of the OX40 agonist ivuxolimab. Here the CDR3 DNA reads TGTGCCAGCAGCTCCACCGGGACAGGGGATTCACCCCTCCACTTT. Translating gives CASSSTGTGDSPLHF.